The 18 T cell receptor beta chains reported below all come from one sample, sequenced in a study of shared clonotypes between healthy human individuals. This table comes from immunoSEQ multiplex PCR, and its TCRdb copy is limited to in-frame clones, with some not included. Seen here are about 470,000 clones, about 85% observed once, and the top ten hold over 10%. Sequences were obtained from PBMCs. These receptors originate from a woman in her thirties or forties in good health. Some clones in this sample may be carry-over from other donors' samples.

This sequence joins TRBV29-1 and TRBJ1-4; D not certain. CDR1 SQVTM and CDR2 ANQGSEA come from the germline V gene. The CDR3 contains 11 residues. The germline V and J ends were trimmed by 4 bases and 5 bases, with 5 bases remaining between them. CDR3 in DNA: TGCAGCGTTGCCGCCAATGAAAAACTGTTTTTT. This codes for CSVAANEKLFF.

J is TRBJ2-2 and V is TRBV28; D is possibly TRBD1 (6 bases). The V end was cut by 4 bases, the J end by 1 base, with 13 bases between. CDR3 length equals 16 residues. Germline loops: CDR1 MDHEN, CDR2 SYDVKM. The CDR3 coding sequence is TGTGCCAGCAGTTCCCCGGGACATCGGAACACCGGGGAGCTGTTTTTT. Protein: CASSSPGHRNTGELFF. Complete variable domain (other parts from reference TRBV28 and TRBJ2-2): DVKVTQSSRYLVKRTGEKVFLECVQDMDHENMFWYRQDPGLGLRLIYFSYDVKMKEKGDIPEGYSVSREKKERFSLILESASTNQTSMYLCASSSPGHRNTGELFFGEGSRLTVL.

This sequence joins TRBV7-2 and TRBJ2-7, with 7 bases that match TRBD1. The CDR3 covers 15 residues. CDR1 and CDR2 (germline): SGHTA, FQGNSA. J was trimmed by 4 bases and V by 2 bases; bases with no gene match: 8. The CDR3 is CASSLSTGAYYEQYF. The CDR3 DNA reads TGTGCCAGCAGCTTATCAACAGGGGCATATTACGAGCAGTACTTC. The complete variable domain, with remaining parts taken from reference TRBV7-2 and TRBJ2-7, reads GAGVSQSPSNKVTEKGKDVELRCDPISGHTALYWYRQSLGQGLEFLIYFQGNSAPDKSGLPSDRFSAERTGGSVSTLTIQRTQQEDSAVYLCASSLSTGAYYEQYFGPGTRLTVT.

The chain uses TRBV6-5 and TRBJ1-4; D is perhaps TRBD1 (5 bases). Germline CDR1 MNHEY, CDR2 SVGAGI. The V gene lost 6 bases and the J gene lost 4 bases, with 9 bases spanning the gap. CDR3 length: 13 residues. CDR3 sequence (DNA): TGTGCCAGCAGACAGGCCTATAATGAAAAACTGTTTTTT. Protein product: CASRQAYNEKLFF.

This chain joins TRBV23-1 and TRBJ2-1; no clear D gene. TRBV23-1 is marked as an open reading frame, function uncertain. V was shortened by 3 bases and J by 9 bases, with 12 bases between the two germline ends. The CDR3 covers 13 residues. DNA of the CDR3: TGCGCCAGCAGTCAGGCTTGGAATACTGAGCAGTTCTTC. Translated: CASSQAWNTEQFF.

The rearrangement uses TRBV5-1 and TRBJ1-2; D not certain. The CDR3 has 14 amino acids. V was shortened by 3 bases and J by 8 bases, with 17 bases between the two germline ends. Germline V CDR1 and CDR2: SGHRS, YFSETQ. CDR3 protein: CASSSTGSLRGYTF. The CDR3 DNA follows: TGCGCCAGCAGCTCTACCGGGTCCCTCCGGGGCTACACCTTC.

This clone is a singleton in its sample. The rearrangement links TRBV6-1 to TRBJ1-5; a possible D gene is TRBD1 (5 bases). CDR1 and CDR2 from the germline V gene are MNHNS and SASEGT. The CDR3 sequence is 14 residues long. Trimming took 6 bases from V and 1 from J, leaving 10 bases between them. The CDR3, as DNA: TGTGCCAGCAGGATGGGGGGGAGCAATCAGCCCCAGCATTTT. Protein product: CASRMGGSNQPQHF.

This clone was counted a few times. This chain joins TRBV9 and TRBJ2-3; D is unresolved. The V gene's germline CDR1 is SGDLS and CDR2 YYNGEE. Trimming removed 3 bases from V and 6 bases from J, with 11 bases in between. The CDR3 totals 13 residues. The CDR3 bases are TGTGCCAGCAGCGCTAGGACCGGGGATACGCAGTATTTT. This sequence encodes CASSARTGDTQYF.

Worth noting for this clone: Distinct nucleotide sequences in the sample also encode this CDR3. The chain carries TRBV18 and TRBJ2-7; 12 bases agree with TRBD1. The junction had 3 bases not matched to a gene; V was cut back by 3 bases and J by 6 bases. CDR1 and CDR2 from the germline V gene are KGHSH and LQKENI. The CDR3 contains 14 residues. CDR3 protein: CASSPGQGAFEQYF. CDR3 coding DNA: TGTGCCAGCTCACCGGGACAGGGGGCGTTCGAGCAGTACTTC.

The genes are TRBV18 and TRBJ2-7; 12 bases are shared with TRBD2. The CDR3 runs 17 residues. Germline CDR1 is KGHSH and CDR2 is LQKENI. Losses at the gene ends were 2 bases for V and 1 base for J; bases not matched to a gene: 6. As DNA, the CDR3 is TGTGCCAGCTCACCAAGGCCTAGCGGGAGGGTTTCCTACGAGCAGTACTTC. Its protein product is CASSPRPSGRVSYEQYF.

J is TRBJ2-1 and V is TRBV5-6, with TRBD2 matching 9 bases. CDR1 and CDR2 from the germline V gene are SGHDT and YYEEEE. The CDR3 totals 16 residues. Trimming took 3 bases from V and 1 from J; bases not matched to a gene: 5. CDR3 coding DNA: TGTGCCAGCAGCTGGACTAGCGCGGGTTCCTACAATGAGCAGTTCTTC. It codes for CASSWTSAGSYNEQFF. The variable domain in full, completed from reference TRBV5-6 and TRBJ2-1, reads DAGVTQSPTHLIKTRGQQVTLRCSPKSGHDTVSWYQQALGQGPQFIFQYYEEEERQRGNFPDRFSGHQFPNYSSELNVNALLLGDSALYLCASSWTSAGSYNEQFFGPGTRLTVL.

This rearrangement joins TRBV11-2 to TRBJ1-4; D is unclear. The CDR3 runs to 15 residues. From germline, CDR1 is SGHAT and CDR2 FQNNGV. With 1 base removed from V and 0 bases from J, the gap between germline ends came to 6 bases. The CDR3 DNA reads TGTGCCAGCAGCTTAGGGGAATCAACTAATGAAAAACTGTTTTTT. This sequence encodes CASSLGESTNEKLFF.

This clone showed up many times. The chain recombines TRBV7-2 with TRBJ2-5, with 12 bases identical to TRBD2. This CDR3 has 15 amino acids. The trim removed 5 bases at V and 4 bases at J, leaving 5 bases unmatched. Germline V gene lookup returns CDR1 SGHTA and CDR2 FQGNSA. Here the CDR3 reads CASSIGLAGIETQYF. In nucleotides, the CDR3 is TGTGCCAGCAGCATCGGACTAGCGGGAATAGAGACCCAGTACTTC.

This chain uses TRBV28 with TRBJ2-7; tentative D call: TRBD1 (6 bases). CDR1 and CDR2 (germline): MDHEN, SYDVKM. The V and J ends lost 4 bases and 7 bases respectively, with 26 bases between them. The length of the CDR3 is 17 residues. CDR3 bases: TGTGCCAGCAGTTATGGCAGGGGCCCACGTTTTTCGAGGGAGCAGTACTTC. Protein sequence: CASSYGRGPRFSREQYF.

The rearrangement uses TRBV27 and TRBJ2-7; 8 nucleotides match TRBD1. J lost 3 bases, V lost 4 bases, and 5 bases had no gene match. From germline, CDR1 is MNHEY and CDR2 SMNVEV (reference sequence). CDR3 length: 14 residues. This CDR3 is CASSSWTGSYEQYF. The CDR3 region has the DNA TGTGCCAGCAGTTCCTGGACAGGGAGCTACGAGCAGTACTTC.

CDR3 nucleotides: TGTGCCAGCAGCCACAGGGGGAGCGATGAGCAGTTCTTC. It translates to CASSHRGSDEQFF. The V call is TRBV7-9, the J call TRBJ2-1; TRBD1 matches at 8 bases. CDR1 and CDR2 (germline): SEHNR, FQNEAQ (reference sequence). This CDR3 contains 13 residues. V lost 5 bases, J lost 8 bases, and 5 bases stayed unmatched. The entire variable domain, with the rest obtained from reference TRBV7-9 and TRBJ2-1, is as follows: DTGVSQNPRHKITKRGQNVTFRCDPISEHNRLYWYRQTLGQGPEFLTYFQNEAQLEKSRLLSDRFSAERPKGSFSTLEIQRTEQGDSAMYLCASSHRGSDEQFFGPGTRLTVL.

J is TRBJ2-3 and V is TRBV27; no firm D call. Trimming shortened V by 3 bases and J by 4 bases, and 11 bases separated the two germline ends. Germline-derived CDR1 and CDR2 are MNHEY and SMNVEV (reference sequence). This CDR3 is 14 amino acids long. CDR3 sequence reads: CASSFVAEADTQYF. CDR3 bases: TGTGCCAGCAGTTTCGTCGCAGAAGCAGATACGCAGTATTTT.

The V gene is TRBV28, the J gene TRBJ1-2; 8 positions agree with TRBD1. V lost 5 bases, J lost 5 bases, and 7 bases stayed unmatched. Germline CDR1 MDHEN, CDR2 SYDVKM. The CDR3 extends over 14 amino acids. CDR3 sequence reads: CASSLPGQVYGYTF. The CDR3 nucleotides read TGTGCCAGCAGTCTGCCGGGACAGGTGTATGGCTACACCTTC.